Sequencing of this TCR beta chain was carried out in a study of low-dose radiotherapy and immunotherapy resistance in tumors. About the study: Intravenous ipilimumab 1 mg/kg every six weeks was given with nivolumab 240 mg every two weeks.

This clonotype appeared many times. Germline lookup yields CDR1 MNHEY and CDR2 SVGAGI. Trimming removed 6 bases from V and 8 bases from J; junction bases left unmatched: 9. CDR3 length: 13 amino acids. cDNA synthesis used a TRAV/TRBV-specific primer set for both chains. A roughly 19-cycle PCR with a constant-region primer and V-primer adapter amplified TCRs. Each CDR3 protein gets one entry after TCRdb re-called the reads with MiXCR. The sample lists around 80,000 distinct CDR3 sequences, approximately 17% occurring once. Time point specified: before trial treatment. This TCR was recovered from a male donor with prostate cancer. Sample: PBMCs, taken before treatment. The chain is built from TRBV6-5 and TRBJ1-2; 7 nucleotides match TRBD1. CDR3: CASRRDRDWGYTF. The DNA for the CDR3 is TGTGCCAGCAGAAGAGACAGGGACTGGGGCTACACCTTC.